The 26 T cell receptor beta chains presented below share a single source sample, sequenced in a study of molecular identifiers for immune sequencing clone quantification (dated by TCRdb to the late 2010s). Library creation used PCR. The sequencing machine was an Illumina HiSeq 4000. TCRdb cleaned the public reads at Q25 with fastp, built clones with MiXCR and kept in-frame beta chains. Each entry is one CDR3 protein sequence, shown with its most common DNA and genes. The sample table records under 650,000 distinct CDR3 sequences; less than 20% of these occur just once. 0.75% to 0.95% of the sample goes to the ten largest clones. Material: naive CD8+ T cells from blood, with Jurkat cell RNA spiked in. This specimen's cell subset or site label, per the study, means: FACS-sorted CD8+CD4-CCR7+CD45RA+ naive T cells. The receptors come from a human donor in good health. Some libraries in this study had Jurkat cell RNA spiked in.

Only a few counts were recorded for this clonotype. The chain is built from TRBV3-1 and TRBJ2-7; TRBD1 agrees at 9 bases. Germline CDR1 LGHDT, CDR2 YNNKEL (reference sequence). This CDR3 is built from 15 residues. After removal of 4 bases from V and 2 bases from J, the junction contained 6 bases not matched to a gene. CDR3 loop: CASSPGTGPAYEQYF. DNA of the CDR3: TGTGCCAGCAGCCCCGGGACAGGGCCCGCCTACGAGCAGTACTTC.

This clonotype has a count of ten or more. The chain uses TRBV5-4 and TRBJ2-2; 8 bases are a match to TRBD2. V gave up 5 bases and J gave up 5 bases; unmatched junction bases: 5. Germline V gene data show CDR1 as SGHNT and CDR2 as YYREEE (reference sequence). The CDR3 loop spans 14 amino acids. The DNA for the CDR3 is TGTGCCAGCAGTCCGGGACTAGGAACCGGGGAGCTGTTTTTT. Its protein product is CASSPGLGTGELFF.

About this clonotype itself: A much larger clone differs by one base, so this may be a read error. This chain uses TRBV27 with TRBJ2-3; the D gene could be TRBD1 or TRBD2 (7 bases each). The CDR3 totals 16 residues. Germline V gene sequence: CDR1 MNHEY, CDR2 SMNVEV (reference sequence). Trimming took 3 bases from V and 4 from J, leaving 17 bases between them. CDR3 DNA sequence: TGTGCCAGCAGTTTGGGAGGGGGCCCAGGGTCAGATACGCAGTATTTT. Amino acids: CASSLGGGPGSDTQYF.

This clonotype showed up many times. The rearrangement uses TRBV4-3 and TRBJ2-3; either TRBD1 or TRBD2 may fit D (5 bases each). V lost 0 bases, J lost 4 bases, and 17 bases lay in between. The CDR3 extends over 17 amino acids. CDR1 and CDR2 (germline): LGHNA, YSLEER. CDR3: CASSQDLEGPTADTQYF. The CDR3 region has the DNA TGCGCCAGCAGCCAAGATCTTGAGGGGCCGACGGCAGATACGCAGTATTTT.

Note on this clonotype: A read error may be the cause here, since a much bigger clone is one base away. The chain uses TRBV13 and TRBJ2-2; no reliable D call. There are 10 residues in the CDR3. The germline V and J ends were trimmed by 8 bases and 6 bases, with 4 bases remaining between them. Germline CDR1 is PRHDT and CDR2 is FYEKMQ (reference sequence). The CDR3 region is CASGAGELFF. The CDR3 DNA follows: TGTGCCAGCGGGGCCGGGGAGCTGTTTTTT.

Details on this clonotype: One junction end disagrees with the germline gene, perhaps due to a read error. The V and J genes are TRBV6-2 or TRBV6-3 and TRBJ2-1; 7 bases align to TRBD2. Germline V CDR1 and CDR2: MNHEY, SVGEGT. The CDR3 sequence is 16 residues long. DNA of the CDR3: TGTGCCAGCAGTCACTCCTCTAGCGGTTCCTACAATGAGCAGTTCTTC. This codes for CASSHSSSGSYNEQFF.

This clonotype has more than one count but fewer than ten. V and J are TRBV7-6 and TRBJ2-5; possibly TRBD2 for D (5 bases). Trimming removed 3 bases at V and 2 bases at J, with 7 bases between. The CDR3 loop spans 13 amino acids. Germline lookup yields CDR1 SGHVS and CDR2 FNYEAQ. CDR3 bases: TGTGCCAGCAGCTTCGGGATGCAAGAGACCCAGTACTTC. The encoded protein is CASSFGMQETQYF.

In its sample, this clonotype was seen a few times. The chain couples TRBV19 to TRBJ1-6, with unresolved D. The V gene lost 7 bases and the J gene lost 6 bases, with 7 bases spanning the gap. This CDR3 spans 12 amino acids. Germline CDR1 reads LNHDA; CDR2 reads SQIVND (reference sequence). CDR3 protein: CASTRSNSPLHF. The CDR3 region has the DNA TGTGCCAGTACACGCAGTAATTCACCCCTCCACTTT.

There are many counts of this clonotype. The chain is built from TRBV18 and TRBJ2-7; D gene ambiguous. This CDR3 spans 15 amino acids. From germline, CDR1 is KGHSH and CDR2 LQKENI. V was pared by 0 bases and J by 2 bases, with 11 bases between. CDR3 DNA: TGTGCCAGCTCACCACCGGTGGACGGGCCCTACGAGCAGTACTTC. Protein sequence: CASSPPVDGPYEQYF.

This clonotype was detected ten times or more. The chain links TRBV6-5 to TRBJ1-1; possibly TRBD1 for D (5 bases). Germline CDR1 and CDR2: MNHEY and SVGAGI. CDR3 length equals 13 residues. Trimming left V 7 bases short and J 4 bases short, with 13 bases between. This CDR3 is CASNQGLGTEAFF. CDR3 coding DNA: TGTGCCAGCAACCAGGGTTTGGGCACTGAAGCTTTCTTT.

This clonotype has a single count. A much larger clonotype is one base distant, so this may be a read error. The chain couples TRBV6-6 to TRBJ2-7; D might be TRBD2 (6 bases). V was trimmed by 11 bases and J by 3 bases, leaving 17 bases between them. CDR1 and CDR2 from the germline V gene are MNHNY and SVGAGI (reference sequence). The CDR3 is 13 amino acids. The CDR3 DNA reads as TGTGCCGGCACCGGGAGCCTTGACTACGAGCAGTACTTC. Translation: CAGTGSLDYEQYF.

In this sample, this clonotype turned up many times. The chain combines TRBV7-2 with TRBJ2-7; 7 bases agree with TRBD1. The ends lost 4 bases at V and 3 bases at J; junction bases unmatched: 6. The CDR3 has 14 amino acids. Germline V gene data show CDR1 as SGHTA and CDR2 as FQGNSA. CDR3 protein: CASSSRQGFYEQYF. The CDR3 region has the DNA TGTGCCAGCAGCTCCCGACAGGGTTTCTACGAGCAGTACTTC.

As for this clonotype: A much bigger clone sits one base away, suggesting this may be a read error. The chain joins TRBV7-9 to TRBJ1-2; perhaps TRBD1 as D (6 bases). The V gene's germline CDR1 is SEHNR and CDR2 FQNEAQ (reference sequence). The CDR3 has 13 amino acids. The CDR3 loop is CAGRGNSLYGYTF. The CDR3 region has the DNA TGTGCCGGCAGGGGAAACAGCCTCTATGGCTACACCTTC.

This clonotype was counted a few times. A much larger clone is a single base away; this may be a read error. The chain recombines TRBV10-3 with TRBJ2-7; TRBD1 agrees at 9 bases. CDR1 ENHRY and CDR2 SYGVKD come from the germline V gene. The CDR3 runs to 13 residues. This CDR3 is CAIGDRETYEPYF. In DNA, the CDR3 is TGTGCCATCGGGGACAGGGAAACCTACGAGCCGTACTTC.

The chain combines TRBV4-1 with TRBJ2-7; a possible D gene is TRBD2 (6 bases). The CDR3 covers 15 residues. V lost 1 base and J lost 3, with 13 bases in between. The germline V gene encodes CDR1 MGHRA and CDR2 YSYEKL. In DNA, the CDR3 is TGCGCCAGCAGCCAAGCTGAGGGACTGGTCTACGAGCAGTACTTC. Residues: CASSQAEGLVYEQYF.

On this clonotype: A much larger clone differs by one base, so this may be a read error. The chain couples TRBV11-1 to TRBJ2-7, with D maybe TRBD2 (6 bases). This CDR3 spans 15 amino acids. Germline lookup yields CDR1 SGHAT and CDR2 FQDESV (reference sequence). For the CDR3, the DNA is TGTGCCGGCAGCCCCGGAGGGGAGGCATACTACGAGCAGTACTTC. Translating gives CAGSPGGEAYYEQYF.

Remarks on this clonotype: This sequence may be a read error, since a much larger clone differs from it by one base. The V call is TRBV7-2, the J call TRBJ2-5; TRBD1 matches at 8 bases. Germline V lookup: CDR1 SGHTA, CDR2 FQGNSA. V shed 5 bases and J 1 base; nucleotides not matched to a gene: 6. This CDR3 has 15 amino acids. CDR3: CASSRTGYGQETQYF. The CDR3 region has the DNA TGTGCCAGCAGCAGGACAGGGTACGGCCAAGAGACCCAGTACTTC. Full variable domain (outside the CDR3, taken from reference TRBV7-2 and TRBJ2-5): GAGVSQSPSNKVTEKGKDVELRCDPISGHTALYWYRQSLGQGLEFLIYFQGNSAPDKSGLPSDRFSAERTGGSVSTLTIQRTQQEDSAVYLCASSRTGYGQETQYFGPGTRLLVL.

This clonotype occurred many times. The V gene is TRBV19, the J gene TRBJ2-7, with D tentatively TRBD1 or TRBD2 (6 bases each). Germline values: CDR1 LNHDA, CDR2 SQIVND (reference sequence). The CDR3 covers 14 residues. V lost 9 bases and J lost 0, with 15 bases in between. The CDR3 region has the DNA TGTGCCAGAGCTCGAGGGGGGAGCTCCTACGAGCAGTACTTC. Amino acid sequence: CARARGGSSYEQYF.

Concerning this clonotype: An end of the junction differs from the germline gene, which may be a read error. The chain recombines TRBV11-3 with TRBJ2-7, with D unresolved. Germline loops: CDR1 SGHNT, CDR2 YENEEA. This CDR3 is built from 13 residues. The CDR3 DNA follows: TGTGCCGGCAGCCCAAGGGCCGGACACGAGCAGTACTTC. Protein sequence: CAGSPRAGHEQYF.

This clonotype was picked up many times. At one boundary the junction diverges from the germline segment, which might be a read error. The rearrangement uses TRBV2 and TRBJ2-7, with 9 positions matching TRBD2. CDR1 and CDR2 from the germline V gene are SNHLY and FYNNEI. The CDR3 loop spans 14 amino acids. In DNA, the CDR3 is TGTGCCAGCAGGGAAGGGACTAGCCCCTACGAGCAGTACTTC. Its protein is CASREGTSPYEQYF.

There are a few counts of this clonotype. This chain links TRBV7-8 with TRBJ2-5; 11 nucleotides line up with TRBD2. V shed 5 bases and J 4 bases; nucleotides not matched to a gene: 6. The CDR3 contains 15 residues. Germline V gives CDR1 SGHVS, CDR2 FQNEAQ. The CDR3, as DNA: TGTGCCAGCAGCATCCCTAGCGGGGGGCGAGAGACCCAGTACTTC. It is translated as CASSIPSGGRETQYF.

This clonotype was observed a few times. The chain joins TRBV19 to TRBJ1-4; D remains unclear. The V end lost 5 bases, the J end lost 4 bases, and 14 bases lay between the germline ends. Germline lookup yields CDR1 LNHDA and CDR2 SQIVND (reference sequence). CDR3 length equals 15 residues. The CDR3 loop reads CASSPGPVSNEKLFF. CDR3 coding DNA: TGTGCCAGTAGTCCTGGGCCAGTGAGTAATGAAAAACTGTTTTTT.

This clonotype was detected only once. A read error may explain this, as a much larger clone is one base away. The chain is built from TRBV12-3 or TRBV12-4 and TRBJ1-6; D unresolved. The CDR3 is 14 residues long. CDR3 region: CASSTWMANLPLHF. CDR3 in DNA: TGTGCCAGCAGTACCTGGATGGCTAATTTACCCCTCCACTTT.

This clonotype was counted at least ten times. The genes are TRBV30 and TRBJ2-7; 10 bases align to TRBD1. The CDR3 spans 13 residues. Germline V gives CDR1 GTSNPN, CDR2 SVGIG (reference sequence). With V trimmed by 2 bases and J by 4 bases, 2 bases remained unmatched. The CDR3: CAWSTDRGYEQYF. The CDR3 region has the DNA TGTGCCTGGAGTACGGACAGGGGGTACGAGCAGTACTTC.

This clonotype was seen ten or more times. The V gene is TRBV30, the J gene TRBJ1-3; no firm D call. This CDR3 contains 13 residues. Trimming took 4 bases from V and 0 from J, leaving 7 bases between them. Germline CDR1 GTSNPN, CDR2 SVGIG (reference sequence). The CDR3 DNA reads TGTGCCTGGATCAGAGACTCTGGAAACACCATATATTTT. It translates to CAWIRDSGNTIYF.

A remark on this clonotype: The CDR3 does not end in the conserved phenylalanine or tryptophan, so this is likely a read error. CDR3 nucleotides: TGCAGTGCCGGGGGGTGGGGGGACAACCCGCATGTAACCGGTGAGCAGTACTCC. It codes for CSAGGWGDNPHVTGEQYS. The rearrangement joins TRBV20-1 to TRBJ2-7, with D possibly being TRBD2 (7 bases). The CDR3 consists of 18 residues. The germline V gene encodes CDR1 DFQATT and CDR2 SNEGSKA (reference sequence). Trimming took off 6 bases at V and 7 bases at J, with 34 bases between the two ends.